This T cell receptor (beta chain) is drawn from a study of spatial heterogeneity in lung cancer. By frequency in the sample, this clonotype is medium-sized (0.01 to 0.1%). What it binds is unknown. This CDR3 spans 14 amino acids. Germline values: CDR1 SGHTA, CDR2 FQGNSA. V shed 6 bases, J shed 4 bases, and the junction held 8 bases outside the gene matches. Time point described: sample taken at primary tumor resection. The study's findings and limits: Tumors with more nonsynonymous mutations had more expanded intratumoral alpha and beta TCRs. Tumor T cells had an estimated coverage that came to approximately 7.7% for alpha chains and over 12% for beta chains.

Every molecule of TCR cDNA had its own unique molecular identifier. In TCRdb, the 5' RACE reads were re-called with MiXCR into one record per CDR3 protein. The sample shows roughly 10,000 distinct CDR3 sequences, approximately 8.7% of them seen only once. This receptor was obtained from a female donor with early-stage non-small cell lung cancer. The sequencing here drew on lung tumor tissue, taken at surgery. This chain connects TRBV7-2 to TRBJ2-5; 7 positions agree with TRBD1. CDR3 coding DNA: TGTGCCAGCAGTATGAACAGGGGCAGAGAGACCCAGTACTTC. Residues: CASSMNRGRETQYF.